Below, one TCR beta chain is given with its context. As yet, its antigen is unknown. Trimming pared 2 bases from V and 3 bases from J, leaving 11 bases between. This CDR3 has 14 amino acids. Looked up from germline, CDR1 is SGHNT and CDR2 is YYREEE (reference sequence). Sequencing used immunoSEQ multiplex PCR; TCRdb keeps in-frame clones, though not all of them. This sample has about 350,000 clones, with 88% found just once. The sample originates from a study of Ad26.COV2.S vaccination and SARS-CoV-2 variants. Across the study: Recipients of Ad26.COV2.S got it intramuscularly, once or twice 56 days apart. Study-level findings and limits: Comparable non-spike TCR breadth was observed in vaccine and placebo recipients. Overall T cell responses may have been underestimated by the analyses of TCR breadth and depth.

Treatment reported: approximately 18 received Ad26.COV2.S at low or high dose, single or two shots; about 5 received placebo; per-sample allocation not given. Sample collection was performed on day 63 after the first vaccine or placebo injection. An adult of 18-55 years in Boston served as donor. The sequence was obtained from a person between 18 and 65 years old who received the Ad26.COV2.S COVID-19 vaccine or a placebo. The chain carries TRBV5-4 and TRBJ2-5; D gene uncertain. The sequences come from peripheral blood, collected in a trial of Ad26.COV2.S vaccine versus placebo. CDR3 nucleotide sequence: TGTGCCAGCAGCTTATACAGAGGAGAAGAGACCCAGTACTTC. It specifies CASSLYRGEETQYF.